The table lists the clone carrying this TCR beta chain with many counts. The sample is drawn from a study of T cells after yellow fever vaccination. The study's findings and limits: A weaker secondary response peaked on day 5, the primary on day 15. Re-detected after boosting: most primary clones, approximately 97% of CD4 and about 85% of CD8.

It was through 5'RACE template switching that TCR cDNA was made, with a universal primer site and UMIs added. TCRdb reprocessed the 5' RACE reads with MiXCR, giving one entry per CDR3 protein. This table holds roughly 30,000 distinct CDR3 sequences, roughly 6.3% found once. The CDR3 sequence is 15 residues long. V shed 5 bases, J shed 3 bases, and the junction held 5 bases outside the gene matches. Germline CDR1 reads MDHEN; CDR2 reads SYDVKM. The sequencing used PBMCs, either bulk or a sorted T-cell subset (CD4+, CD8+, memory, or dextramer-sorted; not recorded which), collected on the day of the yellow fever booster vaccination. The TCR originated in a man aged 25 to 40 who received the YFV17D yellow fever vaccine. V gene TRBV28 combines with J gene TRBJ2-5, with 11 bases matching TRBD1. This chain's CDR3 is CASSPLGQGEETQYF. CDR3 DNA sequence: TGTGCCAGCAGTCCCCTGGGACAGGGGGAAGAGACCCAGTACTTC.